These 15 T cell receptor beta chains were all obtained from the same sample, sequenced in a study of T cells in Graves' hyperthyroidism and ophthalmopathy. The TCR beta CDR3 regions underwent amplification using RNA transcripts as the source. The primer set for the first-round RT-PCR of the TCR CDR3 was HTBI. TCRdb reprocessed the multiplex PCR reads with MiXCR, giving one entry per CDR3 protein. Among hundreds of thousands of distinct CDR3 sequences listed, over 35% were seen once. Sequencing was carried out using blood. The receptors shown here come from a man between 18 and 29 years old with Graves' hyperthyroidism.

This clonotype turned up a few times. The genes are TRBV4-3 and TRBJ2-7, with D unclear. Per the germline V gene, CDR1 is LGHNA and CDR2 is YSLEER. This CDR3 is built from 13 residues. Trimming removed 4 bases from V and 3 bases from J, with 10 bases in between. DNA for the CDR3: TGCGCCAGCAGCCCAGCTTTACTCTACGAGCAGTACTTC. Its translation is CASSPALLYEQYF.

About this clonotype: Here the CDR3 omits its conserved ending phenylalanine or tryptophan, so a read error is the likely source. Because the CDR3's place on the DNA is in doubt, the DNA is left out and the CDR3 is given as listed by TCRdb. This chain links TRBV7-9 with TRBJ1-6. The CDR3 contains 9 residues when both ends are counted. Germline V gene data show CDR1 as SEHNR and CDR2 as FQNEAQ (reference sequence). CDR3 sequence: CASSLPGYS.

The sample holds many counts of this clonotype. The V gene is TRBV19, the J gene TRBJ1-5; TRBD1 matches 11 bases. Germline V gene lookup returns CDR1 LNHDA and CDR2 SQIVND (reference sequence). Trimming removed 6 bases from V and 4 bases from J; junction bases left unmatched: 8. CDR3 length equals 16 residues. The CDR3 loop reads CASSLRGQGDNQPQHF. CDR3 nucleotide sequence: TGTGCCAGTAGCCTACGGGGACAGGGGGATAATCAGCCCCAGCATTTT.

This clonotype has a count of ten or more. This chain links TRBV29-1 with TRBJ1-2, with TRBD1 identical over 8 bases. Trimming at V came to 7 bases and at J to 6 bases, leaving 10 bases not matched to a gene. The CDR3 sequence is 13 residues long. Germline V gene data show CDR1 as SQVTM and CDR2 as ANQGSEA. CDR3 nucleotide sequence: TGCAGCGGCTTGACAGGGGCAATCGATGGCTACACCTTC. Amino acids: CSGLTGAIDGYTF.

There are many counts of this clonotype. The genes are TRBV7-2 and TRBJ1-6, with D possibly TRBD1 on 5 matching bases. Germline V gene lookup returns CDR1 SGHTA and CDR2 FQGNSA. This CDR3 contains 13 residues. Trimming took 3 bases from V and 9 from J, leaving 9 bases between them. The CDR3 sequence: CASSFGTGSPLHF. In DNA form, the CDR3 reads TGTGCCAGCAGCTTCGGGACCGGTTCACCCCTCCACTTT.

The gene calls are TRBV7-9 and TRBJ2-5, with D unclear. With 1 base removed from V and 10 bases from J, the gap between germline ends came to 7 bases. The CDR3 has 11 residues. From germline, CDR1 is SEHNR and CDR2 FQNEAQ (reference sequence). CDR3 in amino acids: CASSLEGDQYF. CDR3 sequence (DNA): TGTGCCAGCAGCTTAGAAGGCGACCAGTACTTC.

This clonotype was seen only a few times. The J gene is TRBJ2-7, the V gene TRBV2; D could derive from TRBD1 or TRBD2 (5 bases each). V gave up 6 bases and J gave up 6 bases, with 18 bases separating them. The CDR3 contains 14 residues. Germline V gene lookup returns CDR1 SNHLY and CDR2 FYNNEI. CDR3 protein: CASSPPGTAGEQYF. The CDR3 coding sequence is TGTGCCAGCAGCCCACCCGGGACCGCGGGCGAGCAGTACTTC.

The chain uses TRBV12-3 or TRBV12-4 and TRBJ1-1, with 8 bases identical to TRBD1. The CDR3 consists of 17 residues. V was pared by 2 bases and J by 4 bases, with 12 bases of the junction left unmatched. In nucleotides, the CDR3 is TGTGCCAGCAGTTTACGGGGCAGGGGGCTGGGGATCACTGAAGCTTTCTTT. Translation: CASSLRGRGLGITEAFF.

As to this clonotype: Just one base apart from a much larger clone, this may be a read error. This chain links TRBV19 with TRBJ2-2; possible D gene TRBD2, 6 bases. Germline CDR1 reads LNHDA; CDR2 reads SQIVND (reference sequence). This CDR3 region has 15 residues. Here the CDR3 reads CASSQSPQGTGGLFF. The CDR3 DNA follows: TGTGCCAGTAGTCAGTCCCCTCAGGGCACCGGGGGGCTGTTTTTT.

V usage is TRBV7-9 and J usage is TRBJ2-7; D might be TRBD2 (7 bases). The germline gives CDR1 SEHNR, CDR2 FQNEAQ (reference sequence). V was cut by 5 bases and J by 5 bases, with 16 bases left in between. This CDR3 is built from 14 residues. CDR3 region: CASSRIGGGNEQYF. The CDR3, as DNA: TGTGCCAGCAGCCGAATAGGGGGAGGGAACGAGCAGTACTTC.

As regards this clonotype: This sequence may be a read error, since a much larger clone differs from it by one base. J is TRBJ1-5 and V is TRBV9, with TRBD1 matching 9 bases. Trimming took 4 bases from V and 10 from J; bases not matched to a gene: 12. Germline V gives CDR1 SGDLS, CDR2 YYNGEE. The CDR3 loop spans 15 amino acids. As DNA, the CDR3 is TGTGCCAGCAGCCCAGCGGGACAGGGCTTCGATCCCCAGCATTTT. It codes for CASSPAGQGFDPQHF.

This clonotype appeared a few times. The gene calls are TRBV5-1 and TRBJ1-5; D not resolved. The CDR3 is 15 residues long. Trimming took 4 bases from V and 2 from J, leaving 13 bases between them. In germline, CDR1 is SGHRS, CDR2 YFSETQ. The CDR3 bases are TGCGCCAGCAGCCTTAACGGGTGGGGCAATCAGCCCCAGCATTTT. It translates to CASSLNGWGNQPQHF.

For the CDR3, the DNA is TGCGCCAGCAGCCAAGACGGGGGTGTCTACACCTTC. Translation gives CASSQDGGVYTF. J is TRBJ1-2 and V is TRBV4-1; D possibly corresponds to TRBD1 (5 bases). Trimming left V 0 bases short and J 10 bases short, with 9 bases between. CDR3 size: 12 residues. Germline assignment: CDR1 MGHRA and CDR2 YSYEKL.

This clonotype was detected a few times. This rearrangement joins TRBV9 to TRBJ2-2, with D perhaps TRBD1 or TRBD2 (5 bases each). V lost 3 bases, J lost 7 bases, and 13 bases lay in between. Per germline, CDR1 SGDLS and CDR2 YYNGEE. The CDR3 contains 14 residues. Written as DNA, the CDR3 is TGTGCCAGCAGCGGAAAGGGACGTTTCGGGGAGCTGTTTTTT. This sequence encodes CASSGKGRFGELFF. The full variable domain, rest sourced from reference TRBV9 and TRBJ2-2, is DSGVTQTPKHLITATGQRVTLRCSPRSGDLSVYWYQQSLDQGLQFLIQYYNGEERAKGNILERFSAQQFPDLHSELNLSSLELGDSALYFCASSGKGRFGELFFGEGSRLTVL.

This chain connects TRBV29-1 to TRBJ2-5, with TRBD1 matching 8 bases. V was pared by 7 bases and J by 5 bases, with 15 bases of the junction left unmatched. CDR1 and CDR2 (germline): SQVTM, ANQGSEA. The CDR3 consists of 15 residues. This CDR3 reads CSAHPGGTGRETQYF. CDR3 nucleotide sequence: TGCAGCGCCCATCCAGGAGGGACAGGCCGCGAGACCCAGTACTTC.